The 25 T cell receptor beta chains given below trace back to one sample, sequenced in a study of type 1 and type 2 diabetes patients. Genomic DNA was the PCR template. Multiplex PCR with 30 forward and 13 reverse primers amplified the TCR beta CDR3. From the multiplex PCR reads, TCRdb called clonotypes with MiXCR, one entry per CDR3 protein. The table includes approximately 260,000 distinct CDR3 sequences, more than 40% detected once. The sample taken for sequencing was peripheral blood mononuclear cells (PBMCs). These TCRs come from a man younger than 35 with type 2 diabetes.

This clonotype was seen a few times. This chain uses TRBV27 with TRBJ2-1; 10 bases fit TRBD2. This CDR3 has 15 amino acids. The junction had 8 bases not matched to a gene; V was cut back by 2 bases and J by 10 bases. Germline lookup yields CDR1 MNHEY and CDR2 SMNVEV (reference sequence). CDR3 loop: CASSLGFLAGVEQFF. The CDR3 nucleotides read TGTGCCAGCAGTTTAGGTTTCCTAGCGGGAGTCGAGCAGTTCTTC.

This clonotype was detected once. The chain carries TRBV6-4 and TRBJ1-1, with D hard to call. CDR1 and CDR2 from the germline V gene are MRHNA and SNTAGT. The CDR3 has 13 residues. Trimming left V 4 bases short and J 5 bases short, with 11 bases between. Here the CDR3 reads CASSAGMRTEAFF. The CDR3 bases are TGTGCCAGCAGTGCGGGGATGCGGACTGAAGCTTTCTTT.

This clonotype was counted a few times. The V and J genes are TRBV27 and TRBJ1-1, with 7 nucleotides matching TRBD1. Germline V CDR1 and CDR2: MNHEY, SMNVEV (reference sequence). J gave up 6 bases and V 5 bases, and 6 bases lay outside the gene matches. The CDR3 covers 13 residues. CDR3 sequence: CASSIGTVAEAFF. The CDR3 nucleotides are TGTGCCAGCAGTATCGGGACAGTCGCTGAAGCTTTCTTT.

The gene calls are TRBV5-5 and TRBJ1-1; TRBD1 aligns across 7 bases. With 0 bases clipped from V and 7 bases from J, the junction kept 3 bases outside the gene matches. CDR3 length: 13 residues. Germline V lookup: CDR1 SGHKS, CDR2 YYEKEE (reference sequence). In DNA form, the CDR3 reads TGTGCCAGCAGCTTGGAGGGGGCCGGTGAAGCTTTCTTT. The encoded protein is CASSLEGAGEAFF.

The genes are TRBV7-2 and TRBJ1-6, with D uncertain. Trimming shortened V by 5 bases and J by 7 bases, and 18 bases separated the two germline ends. The CDR3 covers 16 residues. In germline, CDR1 is SGHTA, CDR2 FQGNSA. CDR3 DNA sequence: TGTGCCAGCAGCCTCCGGGTTGCGTTAGGGAATTCACCCCTCCACTTT. The encoded protein is CASSLRVALGNSPLHF.

The chain joins TRBV6-6 to TRBJ1-5, with 7 bases identical to TRBD1. The junction had 7 bases not matched to a gene; V was cut back by 3 bases and J by 2 bases. The CDR3 sequence is 16 residues long. In germline, CDR1 is MNHNY, CDR2 SVGAGI (reference sequence). CDR3 coding DNA: TGTGCCAGCAGTTATCAAGGGGGCGCGGGCAATCAGCCCCAGCATTTT. It translates to CASSYQGGAGNQPQHF.

The table lists this clonotype with a few counts. This chain uses TRBV9 with TRBJ1-1; weak D call: TRBD1 (5 bases). CDR3 size: 13 residues. The germline V and J ends were trimmed by 3 bases and 3 bases, with 9 bases remaining between them. Per germline, CDR1 SGDLS and CDR2 YYNGEE. Written as DNA, the CDR3 is TGTGCCAGCAGCGACAGGCCGGACACTGAAGCTTTCTTT. Translating it yields CASSDRPDTEAFF.

The V gene is TRBV29-1, the J gene TRBJ1-5; weak D call: TRBD1 (6 bases). The CDR3 is 14 residues long. CDR1 and CDR2 (germline): SQVTM, ANQGSEA. V dropped 7 bases and J dropped 2 bases, with 15 bases sitting between them. This chain's CDR3 is CSAMGTFGNQPQHF. In nucleotides, the CDR3 is TGCAGCGCGATGGGGACATTTGGCAATCAGCCCCAGCATTTT.

The genes are TRBV19 and TRBJ1-1; TRBD1 might be the D (6 bases). Germline CDR1 LNHDA, CDR2 SQIVND (reference sequence). Trimming cost V 5 bases and J 6 bases, with 22 bases left between them. The CDR3 loop spans 16 amino acids. The CDR3 loop is CASSFPGGRGRPEAFF. In DNA form, the CDR3 reads TGTGCCAGTAGTTTTCCTGGAGGCAGGGGTCGGCCTGAAGCTTTCTTT.

In regard to this clonotype: The junction and the germline gene differ at one end; a read error may be behind it. J is TRBJ1-4 and V is TRBV6-5; D possibly corresponds to TRBD1 (5 bases). Germline CDR1 is MNHEY and CDR2 is SVGAGI. The CDR3 totals 13 residues. DNA of the CDR3: TGTGCCAGCAGTTCGAGACAGAATGAAAAACTGTTTTTC. Its protein product is CASSSRQNEKLFF.

V is TRBV6-6 and J is TRBJ2-3; 8 nucleotides agree with TRBD2. Per the germline V gene, CDR1 is MNHNY and CDR2 is SVGAGI (reference sequence). The ends lost 4 bases at V and 2 bases at J; junction bases unmatched: 8. The CDR3 length is 16 residues. CDR3 nucleotide sequence: TGTGCCAGCAGTTTTACTAGCGGAGGATACACAGATACGCAGTATTTT. Encoded protein: CASSFTSGGYTDTQYF.

The V call is TRBV20-1, the J call TRBJ2-3, with 9 bases matching TRBD2. Germline V gene sequence: CDR1 DFQATT, CDR2 SNEGSKA (reference sequence). The CDR3 totals 16 residues. With V trimmed by 6 bases and J by 6 bases, 16 bases remained unmatched. In DNA, the CDR3 is TGCAGTGCCCCCGAGGTTGCGGGAGGGCAGAAGGATACGCAGTATTTT. Translation: CSAPEVAGGQKDTQYF.

V usage is TRBV29-1 and J usage is TRBJ1-2; 10 nucleotides match TRBD1. Germline CDR1 reads SQVTM; CDR2 reads ANQGSEA. J was trimmed by 7 bases and V by 2 bases; bases with no gene match: 1. The CDR3 is 12 residues long. CDR3 bases: TGCAGCGTTGAAAGGACAGGGGGTGGCTACACCTTC. Its protein is CSVERTGGGYTF. The entire variable domain, with the rest obtained from reference TRBV29-1 and TRBJ1-2, is as follows: SAVISQKPSRDICQRGTSLTIQCQVDSQVTMMFWYRQQPGQSLTLIATANQGSEATYESGFVIDKFPISRPNLTFSTLTVSNMSPEDSSIYLCSVERTGGGYTFGSGTRLTVV.

This clonotype showed up just a few times. The genes are TRBV20-1 and TRBJ2-5; possible D gene TRBD2, 6 bases. The end of the DNA is better explained by TRBJ2-1, so the J call may be wrong. Per the germline V gene, CDR1 is DFQATT and CDR2 is SNEGSKA (reference sequence). CDR3 length: 13 residues. CDR3 amino acids: CSARDRMGGEQFF. CDR3 coding DNA: TGCAGTGCTAGAGATCGAATGGGGGGTGAGCAGTTCTTC.

The rearrangement joins TRBV20-1 to TRBJ2-2; no firm D call. The CDR3 runs to 14 residues. V was cut by 8 bases and J by 0 bases, with 13 bases left in between. The germline gives CDR1 DFQATT, CDR2 SNEGSKA (reference sequence). CDR3 in DNA: TGCAGTCCCACCCGCCTAACGAACACCGGGGAGCTGTTTTTT. Its translation: CSPTRLTNTGELFF.

The chain uses TRBV27 and TRBJ1-1; D is uncertain. CDR3 size: 14 residues. CDR1 is MNHEY and CDR2 is SMNVEV in the germline V gene (reference sequence). Trimming took 8 bases from V and 2 from J, leaving 15 bases between them. The CDR3 region is CASLTHVPNTEAFF. As DNA, the CDR3 is TGTGCCAGCTTGACGCACGTTCCAAACACTGAAGCTTTCTTT.

This clonotype was seen a few times. The chain uses TRBV6-6 and TRBJ1-6; D remains ambiguous. The V end was cut by 3 bases, the J end by 5 bases, with 11 bases between. The CDR3 spans 15 residues. Germline assignment: CDR1 MNHNY and CDR2 SVGAGI (reference sequence). The CDR3, as DNA: TGTGCCAGCAGTTATAGTCGCGGAGATAATTCACCCCTCCACTTT. As protein: CASSYSRGDNSPLHF.

The V call is TRBV10-2, the J call TRBJ2-5, with 8 bases matching TRBD2. V lost 4 bases, J lost 2 bases, and 6 bases stayed unmatched. Germline V lookup: CDR1 WSHSY, CDR2 SAAADI. The CDR3 extends over 15 amino acids. CDR3 DNA: TGCGCCAGCAGTGGGGTAGCGGGGATACAAGAGACCCAGTACTTC. Translated, it gives CASSGVAGIQETQYF.

This sequence joins TRBV2 and TRBJ1-6, with D possibly matching TRBD1 (6 bases). V lost 5 bases, J lost 10 bases, and 21 bases lay in between. There are 16 residues in the CDR3. Germline assignment: CDR1 SNHLY and CDR2 FYNNEI. Here the CDR3 DNA reads TGTGCCAGCAGTCCGGACAAGGGGGTTTTTCGGTCACCCCTCCACTTT. Its protein is CASSPDKGVFRSPLHF.

This clonotype was seen just once. The chain couples TRBV27 to TRBJ1-1, with TRBD1 matching 7 bases. V lost 2 bases and J lost 1; bases outside the gene matches: 13. This CDR3 is built from 18 residues. Germline CDR1 reads MNHEY; CDR2 reads SMNVEV (reference sequence). In nucleotides, the CDR3 is TGTGCCAGCAGTTTAATGTGGGATTCAAACAGGGGGAACACTGAAGCTTTCTTT. Translated, it gives CASSLMWDSNRGNTEAFF.

CDR3 coding DNA: TGTGCCAGCAGCTTAGGTTGGACAGAAGAGACCCAGTACTTC. The encoded protein is CASSLGWTEETQYF. The V and J genes are TRBV7-2 and TRBJ2-5; perhaps TRBD1 as D (6 bases). V shed 1 base and J shed 3 bases, with 9 bases lying between them. Germline V gives CDR1 SGHTA, CDR2 FQGNSA. This CDR3 is built from 14 residues.

This clonotype was picked up a small number of times. The chain links TRBV10-3 to TRBJ2-7; 8 bases line up with TRBD1. CDR1 and CDR2 (germline): ENHRY, SYGVKD. This CDR3 is 15 amino acids long. With 5 bases clipped from V and 5 bases from J, the junction kept 11 bases outside the gene matches. As DNA, the CDR3 is TGTGCCATCAGTCAAACTACAGGGGGACGGAACGAGCAGTACTTC. Translating gives CAISQTTGGRNEQYF.

The J gene is TRBJ2-5, the V gene TRBV2; 8 bases line up with TRBD2. Germline assignment: CDR1 SNHLY and CDR2 FYNNEI. The CDR3 runs 14 residues. J gave up 2 bases and V 5 bases, and 4 bases lay outside the gene matches. CDR3 protein: CASSSPSGQETQYF. The CDR3, as DNA: TGTGCCAGCAGTTCCCCTAGCGGGCAAGAGACCCAGTACTTC.

As concerns this clonotype: Given a much more abundant clone one base away, this may be a read error. This rearrangement joins TRBV19 to TRBJ2-2; D is uncertain. The germline V gene has CDR1 LNHDA and CDR2 SQIVND (reference sequence). This CDR3 is 15 amino acids long. V lost 8 bases to trimming and J lost 3 bases, with 16 bases between them. CDR3 sequence reads: CASRKIGVYTGELFF. The CDR3 DNA follows: TGTGCCAGTCGGAAGATTGGCGTATACACCGGGGAGCTGTTTTTT.

The table lists this clonotype with a few counts. The chain combines TRBV20-1 with TRBJ2-3, with 8 bases lining up with TRBD2. The CDR3 consists of 13 residues. Germline-derived CDR1 and CDR2 are DFQATT and SNEGSKA (reference sequence). V gave up 3 bases and J gave up 5 bases; unmatched junction bases: 4. The CDR3 DNA reads as TGCAGTGCTAGGTTCGGGGGGGAAGATACGCAGTATTTT. Its translation is CSARFGGEDTQYF.